A single sample gave rise to the 16 T cell receptor beta chains below, sequenced in a study of T cells expressing NK-cell markers. Following a re-call of the 5' RACE reads, TCRdb has one entry per CDR3 protein and lacks DNA. The specimen's table records hundreds of thousands of distinct CDR3 sequences. Input material: blood T cells: a sorted CD56 or NKG2C T cell subset, CD4+ or CD8+ T cells, or bulk PBMC T cells (not recorded which). The receptors originated from a woman aged 18 to 75 in good health.

The chain has TRBV19 and TRBJ2-2. Germline V CDR1 and CDR2: LNHDA, SQIVND (reference sequence). The CDR3 loop spans 14 amino acids. CDR3 residues: CASSVWGNTGELFF. The whole variable domain, remainder taken from reference TRBV19 and TRBJ2-2, is DGGITQSPKYLFRKEGQNVTLSCEQNLNHDAMYWYRQDPGQGLRLIYYSQIVNDFQKGDIAEGYSVSREKKESFPLTVTSAQKNPTAFYLCASSVWGNTGELFFGEGSRLTVL.

The rearrangement links TRBV7-8 to TRBJ1-1; TCRdb gives TRBD1 as the D gene, but with no DNA this cannot be confirmed. The CDR3 runs to 14 residues. CDR1 SGHVS and CDR2 FQNEAQ come from the germline V gene. CDR3 sequence reads: CASSRTEGRTEAFF.

The rearrangement uses TRBV10-1 and TRBJ2-3; TCRdb's D call of TRBD1 is untestable without DNA. This CDR3 is 16 amino acids long. Germline V CDR1 and CDR2: WNHNN, SYGVQD (reference sequence). CDR3: CASSEGYRDRTDTQYF.

The gene calls are TRBV20-1 and TRBJ2-5; TCRdb reports TRBD1, a call that lacks DNA to check it against. Germline CDR1 reads DFQATT; CDR2 reads SNEGSKA (reference sequence). CDR3 length equals 14 residues. The CDR3: CSARDLQGRETQYF.

The chain employs TRBV29-1 and TRBJ2-7; TCRdb indicates TRBD1, and absent DNA this call remains unverified. The CDR3 length is 14 residues. Germline V gives CDR1 SQVTM, CDR2 ANQGSEA. The CDR3 is CSVEAGGSFDEQYF.

The chain couples TRBV28 to TRBJ2-3; as DNA is missing, the TRBD1 call by TCRdb cannot be tested. This CDR3 contains 16 residues. Looked up from germline, CDR1 is MDHEN and CDR2 is SYDVKM. Here the CDR3 reads CASSSAGGASTDTQYF.

J is TRBJ2-1 and V is TRBV27; TCRdb's D call, TRBD1, is unchecked because there is no DNA. CDR3 length: 17 amino acids. Germline assignment: CDR1 MNHEY and CDR2 SMNVEV (reference sequence). The CDR3 spells CASSFPPPGQGRGKQFF.

This rearrangement joins TRBV28 to TRBJ1-2; there is no DNA to check the TCRdb D call of TRBD1. CDR3 length: 14 residues. In germline, CDR1 is MDHEN, CDR2 SYDVKM. The CDR3 protein is CASSGTGATYGYTF.

V gene TRBV12-3 or TRBV12-4 combines with J gene TRBJ2-7; TCRdb designates TRBD1, a call that cannot be tested without DNA. The CDR3 runs 13 residues. CDR3: CASSRQRSGEQYF.

The rearrangement uses TRBV4-3 and TRBJ1-1; TCRdb names TRBD1, which stays unverified in the absence of DNA. Germline-derived CDR1 and CDR2 are LGHNA and YSLEER. This CDR3 spans 14 amino acids. The CDR3 region is CASSQDQGRTEAFF.

The chain employs TRBV20-1 and TRBJ1-2. This CDR3 has 14 residues. The germline CDR1 and CDR2 sequences are DFQATT and SNEGSKA (reference sequence). CDR3 sequence: CSALDPRAIYGYTF.

V usage is TRBV20-1 and J usage is TRBJ2-2; the D call of TRBD2 rests on TCRdb alone, since no DNA is present to check it. Germline V gene data show CDR1 as DFQATT and CDR2 as SNEGSKA (reference sequence). The CDR3 has 13 amino acids. CDR3 residues: CSATPSGTGELFF.

This sequence joins TRBV5-1 and TRBJ2-1. Germline loops: CDR1 SGHRS, CDR2 YFSETQ. This CDR3 has 15 amino acids. This CDR3 is CASSSGDASYNEQFF.

The V and J genes are TRBV5-5 and TRBJ2-1; TCRdb selects TRBD1, and the lack of DNA leaves this call unchecked. The CDR3 is 12 residues long. CDR1 is SGHKS, CDR2 YYEKEE, per germline (reference sequence). The CDR3 protein is CASSLIRVEQFF.

The chain couples TRBV5-1 to TRBJ2-3. Per germline, CDR1 SGHRS and CDR2 YFSETQ. This CDR3 is built from 15 residues. Here the CDR3 reads CASSSLKLSTDTQYF.

The chain links TRBV6-1 to TRBJ2-7; TCRdb names TRBD2, which stays unverified in the absence of DNA. The CDR3 consists of 15 residues. Germline V CDR1 and CDR2: MNHNS, SASEGT. The CDR3 spells CASTPRVIGTYEQYF.